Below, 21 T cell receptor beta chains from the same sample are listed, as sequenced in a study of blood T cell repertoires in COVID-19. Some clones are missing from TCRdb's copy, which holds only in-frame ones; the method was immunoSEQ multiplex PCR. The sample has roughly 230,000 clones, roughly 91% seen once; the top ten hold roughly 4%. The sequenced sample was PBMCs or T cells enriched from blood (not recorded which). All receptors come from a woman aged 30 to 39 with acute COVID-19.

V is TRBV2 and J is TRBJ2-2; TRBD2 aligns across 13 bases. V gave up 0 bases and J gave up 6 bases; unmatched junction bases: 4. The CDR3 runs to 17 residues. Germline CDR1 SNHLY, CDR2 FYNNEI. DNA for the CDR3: TGTGCCAGCAGTGAAGCGAGGACTAGCGGGGGACCCGGGGAGCTGTTTTTT. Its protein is CASSEARTSGGPGELFF.

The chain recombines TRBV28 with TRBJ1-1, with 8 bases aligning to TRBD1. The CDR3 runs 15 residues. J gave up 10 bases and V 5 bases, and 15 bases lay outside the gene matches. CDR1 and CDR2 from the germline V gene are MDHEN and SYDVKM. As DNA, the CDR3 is TGTGCCAGCAGTCTAAGCAACGGACAGGGTACCGGAGCTTTCTTT. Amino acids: CASSLSNGQGTGAFF.

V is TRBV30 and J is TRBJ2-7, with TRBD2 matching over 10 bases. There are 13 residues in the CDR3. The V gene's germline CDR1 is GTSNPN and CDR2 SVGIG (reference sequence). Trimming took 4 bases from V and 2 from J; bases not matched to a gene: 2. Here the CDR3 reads CAWTSGGAYEQYF. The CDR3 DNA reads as TGTGCCTGGACTAGCGGGGGCGCCTACGAGCAGTACTTC.

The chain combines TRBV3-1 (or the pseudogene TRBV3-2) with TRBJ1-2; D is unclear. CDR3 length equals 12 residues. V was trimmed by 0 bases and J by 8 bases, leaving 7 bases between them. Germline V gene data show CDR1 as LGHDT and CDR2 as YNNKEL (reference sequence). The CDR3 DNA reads TGTGCCAGCAGCCAAGACTCGGTCGGCTACACCTTC. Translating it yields CASSQDSVGYTF.

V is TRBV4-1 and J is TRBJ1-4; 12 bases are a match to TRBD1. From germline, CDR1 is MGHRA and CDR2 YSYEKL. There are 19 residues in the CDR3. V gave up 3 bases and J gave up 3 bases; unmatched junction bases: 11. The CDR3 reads CASSQGYGTGGFANEKLFF. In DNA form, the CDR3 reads TGCGCCAGCAGCCAGGGGTACGGGACAGGGGGCTTTGCTAATGAAAAACTGTTTTTT.

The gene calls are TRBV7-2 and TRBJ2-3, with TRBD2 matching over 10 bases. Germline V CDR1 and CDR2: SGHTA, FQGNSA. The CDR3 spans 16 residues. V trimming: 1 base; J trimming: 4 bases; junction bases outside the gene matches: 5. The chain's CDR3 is CASSLVSGGAPDTQYF. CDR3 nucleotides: TGTGCCAGCAGCTTAGTAAGCGGGGGGGCCCCAGATACGCAGTATTTT. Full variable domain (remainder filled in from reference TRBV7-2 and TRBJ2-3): GAGVSQSPSNKVTEKGKDVELRCDPISGHTALYWYRQSLGQGLEFLIYFQGNSAPDKSGLPSDRFSAERTGGSVSTLTIQRTQQEDSAVYLCASSLVSGGAPDTQYFGPGTRLTVL.

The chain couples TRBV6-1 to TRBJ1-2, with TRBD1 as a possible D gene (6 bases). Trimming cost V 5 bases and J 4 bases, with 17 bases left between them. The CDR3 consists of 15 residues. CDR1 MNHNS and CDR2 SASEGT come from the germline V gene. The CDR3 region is CASSLQGRSSYGYTF. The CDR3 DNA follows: TGTGCCAGCAGTTTACAGGGTAGGAGTAGCTATGGCTACACCTTC.

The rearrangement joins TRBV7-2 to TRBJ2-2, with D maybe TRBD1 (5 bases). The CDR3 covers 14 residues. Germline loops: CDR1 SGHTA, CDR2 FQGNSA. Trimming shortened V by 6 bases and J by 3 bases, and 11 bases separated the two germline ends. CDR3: CASRADRYTGELFF. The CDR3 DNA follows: TGTGCCAGCAGAGCCGACAGATACACCGGGGAGCTGTTTTTT.

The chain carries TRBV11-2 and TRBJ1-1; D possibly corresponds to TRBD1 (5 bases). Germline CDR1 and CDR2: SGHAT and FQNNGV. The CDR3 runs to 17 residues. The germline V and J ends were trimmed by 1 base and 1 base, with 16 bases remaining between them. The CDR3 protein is CASSLVTGRYRNTEAFF. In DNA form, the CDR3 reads TGTGCCAGCAGCTTAGTTACAGGACGATACCGGAACACTGAAGCTTTCTTT.

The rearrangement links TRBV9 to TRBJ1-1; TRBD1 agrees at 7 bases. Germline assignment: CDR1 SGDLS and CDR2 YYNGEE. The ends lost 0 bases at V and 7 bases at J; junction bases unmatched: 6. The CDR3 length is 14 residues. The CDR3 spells CASSVGFGTVEAFF. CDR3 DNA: TGTGCCAGCAGCGTAGGATTCGGGACAGTTGAAGCTTTCTTT.

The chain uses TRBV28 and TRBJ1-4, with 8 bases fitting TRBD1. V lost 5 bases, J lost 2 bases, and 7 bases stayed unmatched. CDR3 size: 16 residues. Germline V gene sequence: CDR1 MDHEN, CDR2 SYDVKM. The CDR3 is CASSPRGRTTNEKLFF. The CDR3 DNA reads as TGTGCCAGCAGTCCCAGGGGGCGCACGACTAATGAAAAACTGTTTTTT.

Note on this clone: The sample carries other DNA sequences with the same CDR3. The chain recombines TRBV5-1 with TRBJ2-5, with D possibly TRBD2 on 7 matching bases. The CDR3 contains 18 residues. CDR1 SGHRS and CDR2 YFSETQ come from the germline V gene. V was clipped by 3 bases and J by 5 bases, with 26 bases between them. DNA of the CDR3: TGCGCCAGCAGCTCAGCTTCCGGGGGGCAGGCGGGGCGGGAGACCCAGTACTTC. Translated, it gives CASSSASGGQAGRETQYF.

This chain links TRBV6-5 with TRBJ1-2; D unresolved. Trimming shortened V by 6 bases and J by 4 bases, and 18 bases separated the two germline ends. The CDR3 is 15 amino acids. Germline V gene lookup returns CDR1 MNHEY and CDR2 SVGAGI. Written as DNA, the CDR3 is TGTGCCAGCAGGCATTCGAGACACAAGAGCTATGGCTACACCTTC. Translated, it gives CASRHSRHKSYGYTF.

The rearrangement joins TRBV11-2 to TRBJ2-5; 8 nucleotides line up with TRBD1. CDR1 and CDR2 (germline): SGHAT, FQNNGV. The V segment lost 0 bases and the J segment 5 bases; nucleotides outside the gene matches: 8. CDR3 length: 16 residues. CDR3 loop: CASSLDRAGGRETQYF. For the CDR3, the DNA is TGTGCCAGCAGCTTAGATAGGGCAGGGGGCCGGGAGACCCAGTACTTC.

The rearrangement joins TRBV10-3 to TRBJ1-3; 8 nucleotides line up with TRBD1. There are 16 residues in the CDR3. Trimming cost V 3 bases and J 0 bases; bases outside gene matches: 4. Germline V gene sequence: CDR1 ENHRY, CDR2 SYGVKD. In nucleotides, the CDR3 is TGTGCCATCAGTGAAGGGACAGGCCACTCTGGAAACACCATATATTTT. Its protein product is CAISEGTGHSGNTIYF.

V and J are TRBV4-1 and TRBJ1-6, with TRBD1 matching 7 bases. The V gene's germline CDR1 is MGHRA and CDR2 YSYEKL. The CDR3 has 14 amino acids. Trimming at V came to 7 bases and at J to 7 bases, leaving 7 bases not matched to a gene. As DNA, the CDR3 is TGCGCCAGCACCCCCGACAGGGTAAATTCACCCCTCCACTTT. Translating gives CASTPDRVNSPLHF.

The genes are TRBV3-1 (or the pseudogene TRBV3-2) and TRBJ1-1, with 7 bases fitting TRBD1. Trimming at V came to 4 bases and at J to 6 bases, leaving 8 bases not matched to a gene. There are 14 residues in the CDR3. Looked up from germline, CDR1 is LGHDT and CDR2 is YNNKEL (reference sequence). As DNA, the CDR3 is TGTGCCAGCAGCCCCGGACAGGTAAAGGCTGAAGCTTTCTTT. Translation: CASSPGQVKAEAFF.

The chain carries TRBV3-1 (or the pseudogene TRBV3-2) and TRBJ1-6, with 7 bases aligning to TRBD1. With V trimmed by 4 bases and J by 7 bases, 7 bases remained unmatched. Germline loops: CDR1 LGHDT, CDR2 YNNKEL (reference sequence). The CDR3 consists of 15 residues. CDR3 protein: CASSRWDRKNSPLHF. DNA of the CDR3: TGTGCCAGCAGCCGTTGGGACAGAAAAAATTCACCCCTCCACTTT.

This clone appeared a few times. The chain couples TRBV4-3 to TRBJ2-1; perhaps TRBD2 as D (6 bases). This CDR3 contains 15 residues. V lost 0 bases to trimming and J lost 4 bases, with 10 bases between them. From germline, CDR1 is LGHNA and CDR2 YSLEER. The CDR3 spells CASSQERGYYNEQFF. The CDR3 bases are TGCGCCAGCAGCCAAGAGCGGGGATATTACAATGAGCAGTTCTTC.

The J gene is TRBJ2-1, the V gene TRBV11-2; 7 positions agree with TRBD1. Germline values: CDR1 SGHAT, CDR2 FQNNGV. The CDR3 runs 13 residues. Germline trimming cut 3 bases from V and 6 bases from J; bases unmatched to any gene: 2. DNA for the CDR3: TGTGCCAGCAGCTTGCACAGGGGCAATGAGCAGTTCTTC. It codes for CASSLHRGNEQFF.

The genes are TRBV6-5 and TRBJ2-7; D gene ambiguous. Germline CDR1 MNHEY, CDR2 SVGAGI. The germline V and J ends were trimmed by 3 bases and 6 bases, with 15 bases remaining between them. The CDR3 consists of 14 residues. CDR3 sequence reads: CASSYISSPGEQYF. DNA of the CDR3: TGTGCCAGCAGTTATATAAGCTCCCCTGGCGAGCAGTACTTC.